This T cell receptor (beta chain) comes out of a study of beta chain features in type 1 diabetes. This clone was seen a single time. No antigen is known for it. The CDR3 consists of 16 residues. Trimming shortened V by 4 bases and J by 0 bases, and 17 bases separated the two germline ends. Looked up from germline, CDR1 is SGDLS and CDR2 is YYNGEE. The sequenced template was cDNA made from the entire isolated RNA. Clones were sequenced by immunoSEQ multiplex PCR, and TCRdb holds only the in-frame ones, with some missing. The sample contains about 160,000 clones, roughly 8% of which appear only once. Study-wide findings and caveats: Moderate yet significant TCRB CDR3 shortening was seen in Type 1 diabetes patients in all four CD4+ subsets. Junctions at VDJ sites from type 1 diabetes patients had fewer insertions and more deletions.

Sorting with CD45RO/CCR7/CD25/CD127/CD95/CD27 yielded naive, central memory, regulatory and stem-like memory CD4+ cells. Populations obtained by sorting all exceeded 98% purity. The origin of this receptor is a young man with type 1 diabetes. The sequenced sample was central memory CD4+ T cells from blood. This chain links TRBV9 with TRBJ2-7; possibly TRBD1 for D (6 bases). CDR3 region: CASSPLTGPSSYEQYF. In DNA form, the CDR3 reads TGTGCCAGCAGCCCGCTCACAGGGCCTAGCTCCTACGAGCAGTACTTC.